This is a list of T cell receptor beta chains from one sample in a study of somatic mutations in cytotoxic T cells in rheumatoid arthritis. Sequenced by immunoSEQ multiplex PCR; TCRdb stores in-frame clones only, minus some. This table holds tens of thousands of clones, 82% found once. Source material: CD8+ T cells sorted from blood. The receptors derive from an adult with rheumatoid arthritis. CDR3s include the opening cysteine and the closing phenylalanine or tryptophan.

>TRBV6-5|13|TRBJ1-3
CASSMGPWDTIYF
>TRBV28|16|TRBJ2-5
CASSSPPAGYQETQYF
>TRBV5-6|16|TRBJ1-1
CASSLGAHLRDTEAFF
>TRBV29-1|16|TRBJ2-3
CSVEPWGETATDTQYF
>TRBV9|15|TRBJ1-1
CASSGNRVGDTEAFF
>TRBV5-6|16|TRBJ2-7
CASSYIEGVGPSEQYF
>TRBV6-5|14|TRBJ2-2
CASSYGRETGELFF
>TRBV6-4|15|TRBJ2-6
CASSSTASGANVLTF
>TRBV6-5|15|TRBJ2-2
CASTARGGATGELFF
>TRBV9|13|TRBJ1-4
CASSKGHREKLFF
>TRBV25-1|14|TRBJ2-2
CASSGETDTGELFF
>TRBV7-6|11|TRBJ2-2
CASFTTGELFF
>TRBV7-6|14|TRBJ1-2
CASSPGQGLYGYTF
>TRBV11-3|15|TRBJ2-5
CASSLEPGPQETQYF
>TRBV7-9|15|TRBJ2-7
CASSPRGGAGYEQYF